A selection of T cell receptor beta chains follows, all from one sample in a study of blood T cell repertoires in COVID-19. The method was immunoSEQ multiplex PCR; TCRdb's version includes in-frame clones alone and lacks a portion of them. The sample yields 20,000 to 30,000 clones, roughly nine tenths seen once. The material sequenced was peripheral blood. Receptor source: a human donor in a cohort sampled during active COVID-19. Each CDR3 is given with its conserved first and last residue. Each record gives: D gene, V gene, CDR3 length, clone size, J gene, CDR3 DNA, CDR3 protein. A D gene is named only where the DNA matches it firmly. For some rows the clone size is stated as once, few or many, or as a class when expanded; others skip it.

D: TRBD2
V: TRBV4-3
length: 20
size: NA
J: TRBJ2-2
DNA: TGCGCCAGCAGCCAAGGGGTCTTCGGACTAGCGGGAGGTTATGGCGGGGAGCTGTTTTTT
CDR3: CASSQGVFGLAGGYGGELFF

D: TRBD1
V: TRBV19
length: 20
size: NA
J: TRBJ1-5
DNA: TGTGCCAGTAGTGACATCACAGGGACAGGGGTTGGGGTACGCAATCAGCCCCAGCATTTT
CDR3: CASSDITGTGVGVRNQPQHF

D: TRBD1
V: TRBV24-1
length: 16
size: NA
J: TRBJ2-1
DNA: TGTGCCACCAGTAGCCGGACAGGGGAGATTCACAATGAGCAGTTCTTC
CDR3: CATSSRTGEIHNEQFF

D: TRBD2
V: TRBV2
length: 15
size: NA
J: TRBJ2-5
DNA: TGTGCCAGCAGACCCGGACTAGCGCCTCAAGAGACCCAGTACTTC
CDR3: CASRPGLAPQETQYF

D: TRBD1
V: TRBV9
length: 14
size: NA
J: TRBJ1-2
DNA: TGTGCCAGCAGCGCAAACAGGGGTATTGGCGGCTACACCTTC
CDR3: CASSANRGIGGYTF

D: NA
V: TRBV6-5
length: 14
size: NA
J: TRBJ2-7
DNA: TGTGCCAGCTTTCCGGAGGACAGTTTAGACGAGCAGTACTTC
CDR3: CASFPEDSLDEQYF

D: NA
V: TRBV19
length: 13
size: NA
J: TRBJ2-5
DNA: TGTGCCAGTAGTGGACTGGGATTAGGGACCCAGTACTTC
CDR3: CASSGLGLGTQYF

D: TRBD1
V: TRBV6-1
length: 15
size: NA
J: TRBJ2-1
DNA: TGTGCCAGCAGTGAATTACAGGGGGCTTACAATGAGCAGTTCTTC
CDR3: CASSELQGAYNEQFF

D: TRBD1
V: TRBV5-1
length: 15
size: NA
J: TRBJ2-3
DNA: TGCGCCAGCAGCTTGGGGGACAGGGGGACAGATACGCAGTATTTT
CDR3: CASSLGDRGTDTQYF

D: TRBD1
V: TRBV5-1
length: 16
size: NA
J: TRBJ1-3
DNA: TGCGCCAGCAGCTTGGTCGGGACAGGAGATGGAAACACCATATATTTT
CDR3: CASSLVGTGDGNTIYF

D: TRBD2
V: TRBV15
length: 16
size: NA
J: TRBJ2-1
DNA: TGTGCCACCAGCATCGGACTAGCGGGAGCGGAGGTTGGGCAGTTCTTC
CDR3: CATSIGLAGAEVGQFF

D: NA
V: TRBV27
length: 13
size: NA
J: TRBJ1-1
DNA: TGTGCCAGCAGTTTAACAGGGTTTACTGAAGCTTTCTTT
CDR3: CASSLTGFTEAFF

D: TRBD1
V: TRBV19
length: 14
size: NA
J: TRBJ2-1
DNA: TGTGCCAGTACCCGGGACAGGGGGTTGAATGAGCAGTTCTTC
CDR3: CASTRDRGLNEQFF

D: TRBD1
V: TRBV11-2
length: 15
size: NA
J: TRBJ1-2
DNA: TGTGCCAGCAGCTCCCACAGGGGCGAGAGCGATGGCTACACCTTC
CDR3: CASSSHRGESDGYTF

D: TRBD1
V: TRBV7-2
length: 16
size: NA
J: TRBJ1-1
DNA: TGTGCCAGCAGCTCGGTCGGGGTTACAGGGGGCGTTTCGGCTTTCTTT
CDR3: CASSSVGVTGGVSAFF

D: TRBD2
V: TRBV18
length: 15
size: once
J: TRBJ2-3
DNA: TGTGCCAGCTCTCTCGGGGGGGCGCTCACAGATACGCAGTATTTT
CDR3: CASSLGGALTDTQYF

D: TRBD2
V: TRBV10-1
length: 17
size: NA
J: TRBJ2-7
DNA: TGCGCCAGCAGTGAGTTTGTTAGCGGGGGGTCTGGCTACGAGCAGTACTTC
CDR3: CASSEFVSGGSGYEQYF

D: TRBD1
V: TRBV19
length: 15
size: NA
J: TRBJ2-5
DNA: TGTGCCAGTAGTATTTGGACAGGAGACCAAGAGACCCAGTACTTC
CDR3: CASSIWTGDQETQYF

D: NA
V: TRBV15
length: 15
size: once
J: TRBJ2-3
DNA: TGTGCCACCAGCAGAGATCTAGCCAGCACAGATACGCAGTATTTT
CDR3: CATSRDLASTDTQYF

D: TRBD2
V: TRBV18
length: 14
size: NA
J: TRBJ2-1
DNA: TGTGCCAGCTCACCCGGATCCGGGAGGGGTGAGCAGTTCTTC
CDR3: CASSPGSGRGEQFF

D: TRBD2
V: TRBV5-8
length: 16
size: NA
J: TRBJ2-1
DNA: TGTGCCAGCAGCTTGGGCCTGACTAGCGGAGACAATGAGCAGTTCTTC
CDR3: CASSLGLTSGDNEQFF

D: NA
V: TRBV5-8
length: 14
size: NA
J: TRBJ1-5
DNA: TGTGCCAGCAGCTTGGAGAGGGGAGGTCAGCCCCAGCATTTT
CDR3: CASSLERGGQPQHF

D: TRBD1
V: TRBV5-1
length: 16
size: NA
J: TRBJ2-3
DNA: TGCGCCAGCAGCTTGGTTGGTCAGGGGGCAATAGATACGCAGTATTTT
CDR3: CASSLVGQGAIDTQYF

D: TRBD2
V: TRBV7-6
length: 16
size: NA
J: TRBJ2-3
DNA: TGTGCCAGCAGCTCTCAAGCGGGGGGCATCCCAGATACGCAGTATTTT
CDR3: CASSSQAGGIPDTQYF

D: TRBD2
V: TRBV10-3
length: 14
size: once
J: TRBJ2-1
DNA: TGTGCCATCAGGCCCGGACTAGCGGGGAATGAGCAGTTCTTC
CDR3: CAIRPGLAGNEQFF

D: NA
V: TRBV10-2
length: 14
size: NA
J: TRBJ1-5
DNA: TGCGCCAGCAGGGCTGGACAGACTAATCAGCCCCAGCATTTT
CDR3: CASRAGQTNQPQHF

D: NA
V: TRBV19
length: 15
size: NA
J: TRBJ1-2
DNA: TGTGCCAGTAGTACCTCGACAGGCCTTAACTATGGCTACACCTTC
CDR3: CASSTSTGLNYGYTF

D: NA
V: TRBV11-2
length: 14
size: NA
J: TRBJ2-7
DNA: TGTGCCAGCAGCACCGTTAGCGGAACCTACGAGCAGTACTTC
CDR3: CASSTVSGTYEQYF

D: TRBD1
V: TRBV6-4
length: 16
size: NA
J: TRBJ1-1
DNA: TGTGCCAGCAGAAGAAAAACCGGGACAGATAGAACTGAAGCTTTCTTT
CDR3: CASRRKTGTDRTEAFF

D: TRBD2
V: TRBV5-5
length: 16
size: NA
J: TRBJ2-7
DNA: TGTGCCAGCAGCCAACAACTAGCGGTGAGCTCCTACGAGCAGTACTTC
CDR3: CASSQQLAVSSYEQYF

D: NA
V: TRBV5-1
length: 13
size: NA
J: TRBJ1-2
DNA: TGCGCCAGCAGCTCCTTAGGGGAGGGGGGCTACACCTTC
CDR3: CASSSLGEGGYTF

D: NA
V: TRBV5-5
length: 17
size: NA
J: TRBJ1-6
DNA: TGTGCCAGCAGCTTGTACCTGCTAAGCTCCTATAATTCACCCCTCCACTTT
CDR3: CASSLYLLSSYNSPLHF

D: TRBD1
V: TRBV7-2
length: 13
size: NA
J: TRBJ1-2
DNA: TGTGCCAGCAGCACCGGGACAGCGGCCATCTACACCTTC
CDR3: CASSTGTAAIYTF

D: TRBD1
V: TRBV27
length: 14
size: NA
J: TRBJ2-7
DNA: TGTGCCAGCAGTAGAGGGGACAGCTCCTACGAGCAGTACTTC
CDR3: CASSRGDSSYEQYF

D: NA
V: TRBV6-4
length: 14
size: NA
J: TRBJ2-2
DNA: TGTGCCAGCAGTGACTCATCAGGCACCGGGGAGCTGTTTTTT
CDR3: CASSDSSGTGELFF

D: NA
V: TRBV10-1
length: 13
size: NA
J: TRBJ2-1
DNA: TGCGCCAGCAGTGAGTCGGCAACGGGTGAGCAGTTCTTC
CDR3: CASSESATGEQFF

D: TRBD2
V: TRBV7-2
length: 16
size: NA
J: TRBJ2-2
DNA: TGTGCCAGCAGCTTAGGTCCTAGCGGTTTCAACGGGGAGCTGTTTTTT
CDR3: CASSLGPSGFNGELFF

D: TRBD2
V: TRBV5-1
length: 18
size: NA
J: TRBJ2-1
DNA: TGCGCCAGCAGCTTTGGAAATACCGGGACTAGCGGGAGTAATGAGCAGTTCTTC
CDR3: CASSFGNTGTSGSNEQFF

D: TRBD2
V: TRBV5-1
length: 15
size: NA
J: TRBJ2-7
DNA: TGCGCCAGCAGCTTGGGTAGCGGGGCAGCTTACGAGCAGTACTTC
CDR3: CASSLGSGAAYEQYF

D: NA
V: TRBV4-3
length: 13
size: NA
J: TRBJ2-3
DNA: TGCGCCAGCAGCTCCCCGGGGGCAGATACGCAGTATTTT
CDR3: CASSSPGADTQYF

D: NA
V: TRBV7-8
length: 14
size: NA
J: TRBJ2-2
DNA: TGTGCCAGCAGCTTAGTCTACGCCACCGGGGAGCTGTTTTTT
CDR3: CASSLVYATGELFF

D: NA
V: TRBV24-1
length: 16
size: NA
J: TRBJ2-2
DNA: TGTGCCACCAGTGAGAGCGCTAGCCGTAGCACCGGGGAGCTGTTTTTT
CDR3: CATSESASRSTGELFF

D: TRBD1
V: TRBV12-5
length: 14
size: few
J: TRBJ2-7
DNA: TGTGCTAGTGGTTTGGACAGGGGGCGGGAAGAGCAGTACTTC
CDR3: CASGLDRGREEQYF

D: TRBD2
V: TRBV6-2/TRBV6-3
length: 15
size: NA
J: TRBJ2-3
DNA: TGTGCCAGCAGCCCACTAGCGGGAGCGTCGGATACGCAGTATTTT
CDR3: CASSPLAGASDTQYF

D: NA
V: TRBV6-5
length: 14
size: NA
J: TRBJ2-1
DNA: TGTGCCAGCAGTCCGAGAAGAGCCTACAATGAGCAGTTCTTC
CDR3: CASSPRRAYNEQFF

D: TRBD1
V: TRBV9
length: 16
size: NA
J: TRBJ2-2
DNA: TGTGCCAGCAGCGCCCGGGACAGGGGGGGCACCGGGGAGCTGTTTTTT
CDR3: CASSARDRGGTGELFF